This paragraph covers one T cell receptor (beta chain) sequence. Its specificity is not known. TCRdb's table, derived via immunoSEQ multiplex PCR, lists solely in-frame clones and lacks some. Altogether 2,100,000 or so clones are present, approximately 94% being singletons, with the ten largest covering more than 0.1%. The data stem from a study of shared clonotypes between healthy human individuals. Study-level results: The study generally estimated greater richness for naive than memory subsets. Generation probabilities of non-shared clonotypes were lower (relative to those shared by all four donors). The sampled material consisted only of blood, and tissue repertoires are likely to differ.

CD4+ cells yielded CD45RA+ naive and CD45RA-negative memory subsets. The V end lost 4 bases, the J end lost 6 bases, and 10 bases lay between the germline ends. CDR1 is GTSNPN, CDR2 SVGIG, per germline (reference sequence). CDR3 length: 13 residues. The chain links TRBV30 to TRBJ1-6; D is undetermined. The receptor's source is a man aged 18-30 years in good health. Sequencing was carried out using naive CD4+ T cells sorted from blood. As to subset: CD45RA+ positively selected. The CDR3 region is CAWKNPINSPLHF. The CDR3 DNA reads as TGTGCCTGGAAAAATCCTATTAATTCACCCCTCCACTTT.